The TCR beta chain under discussion was sequenced for a study of identical twins. The study's findings and limits: Out-of-frame sharing of TCR alpha in monozygotic twins was underestimated by models.

Per the germline V gene, CDR1 is MNHEY and CDR2 is SVGEGT. V lost 3 bases and J lost 8, with 9 bases in between. The CDR3 runs to 12 residues. Template switching added a universal primer binding site, and final cDNA carried unique molecular identifiers. TCRdb re-derived calls from the 5' RACE reads in MiXCR, one entry per CDR3 protein. Of around 470,000 distinct CDR3 sequences in the sample, 13% to 15% were seen once. In the case of this clonotype: What it binds is not known.

The sample was also reused in another study, on yellow fever vaccine responses in identical twins.

This chain joins TRBV6-2 or TRBV6-3 and TRBJ2-3; D unclear. The sequenced sample was CD4+ T cells sorted from blood. The clonotype originates from a young woman in good health. The CDR3 spells CASSYSRSTQYF. Here the CDR3 DNA reads TGTGCCAGCAGTTATAGTCGGAGTACGCAGTATTTT.